The clone carrying this T cell receptor beta chain has a handful of counts. The antigen is unknown. The data belong to a study of T cell repertoires in cytomegalovirus infection. The wider study: The study used recently identified HLA-C-restricted and well-studied HLA-B-restricted CMV epitopes. Both a matching HLA type and CMV infection were indicated by public TCR beta signatures.

Using its own MiXCR run on the reads, TCRdb lists one record per CDR3 protein. This table has approximately 910,000 distinct CDR3 sequences, 25% to 40% appearing once. Trimming stripped 5 bases from V and 4 bases from J, with 16 bases between. The CDR3 covers 15 residues. Germline CDR1 SGHVS, CDR2 FQNEAQ. Whole-study findings and limits: Carriers of CMV plus the relevant HLA were identified by cumulative public TCR beta family frequency. The study found HLA-C-restricted CMV-specific TCR beta clonotypes dominating the ex vivo response.

This sequence originates from a human donor in good health (CMV status not recorded). Some clones in this sample may be carry-over from other donors' samples. The rearrangement joins TRBV7-8 to TRBJ2-3; D is unclear. Sequenced material: cultured CD8+ T cells from PBMCs, taken from culture after CMV antigen stimulation. CDR3 coding DNA: TGTGCCAGCAGCCCATACGCTAGGCCCCCAGATACGCAGTATTTT. This codes for CASSPYARPPDTQYF.